The TCR beta chain under discussion was sequenced for a study of blood T cell repertoires in COVID-19. Looking at the study overall: The United States, Italy and Spain were the sources of the acute and convalescent COVID-19 samples.

In the original workflow: Amplification with reference gene primers provided the estimates of nucleated cell counts. The method was immunoSEQ multiplex PCR; TCRdb's version includes in-frame clones alone and lacks a portion of them. That table furnishes V, J and clone size, whereas the DNA furnished D and trimming. The sample holds more than 450,000 clones; approximately 90% are singletons and the top ten take approximately 0.7%. V was clipped by 3 bases and J by 2 bases, with 14 bases between them. CDR1 MGHRA and CDR2 YSYEKL come from the germline V gene. The CDR3 extends over 15 amino acids. The participants were between roughly 18 and 100 years old and came from under 25 US areas. Participants were placed into cohorts based on the clinical history they reported.

The receptor was isolated from a woman between 18 and 30 years old who had recovered from COVID-19. V is TRBV4-1 and J is TRBJ2-7, with D possibly matching TRBD1 (5 bases). What was sequenced was PBMCs or T cells enriched from blood (not recorded which). CDR3 nucleotide sequence: TGCGCCAGCAGCCACGGAAGGGGCGGACCCTACGAGCAGTACTTC. Protein: CASSHGRGGPYEQYF.